This TCR beta chain was recovered during a study of cytomegalovirus exposure and HLA in healthy donors. Study-level findings and limits: Later analysis identified over 15,000 TCR beta sequences associated with HLA alleles, using a false discovery rate threshold of 0.05.

Concerning this clone: Its antigen remains unidentified. Other nucleotide sequences in the sample specify the same CDR3.

CDR1 and CDR2 (germline): LGHNA, YNFKEQ. This CDR3 is 14 amino acids long. V was shortened by 0 bases and J by 1 base, with 7 bases between the two germline ends. Researchers ran the PCR with 60 Vbeta and 13 Jbeta primers. The assay was immunoSEQ multiplex PCR, and TCRdb's table has in-frame clones only and misses some. The data contain approximately 150,000 clones, approximately 80% of them singletons. This chain uses TRBV4-2 with TRBJ2-7; D not certain. Sequencing used PBMCs. This receptor was obtained from a woman aged 25-40 years in good health and CMV-seropositive. CDR3 bases: TGTGCCAGCAGCCAAGATTACAGTTCCTACGAGCAGTACTTC. Protein product: CASSQDYSSYEQYF.